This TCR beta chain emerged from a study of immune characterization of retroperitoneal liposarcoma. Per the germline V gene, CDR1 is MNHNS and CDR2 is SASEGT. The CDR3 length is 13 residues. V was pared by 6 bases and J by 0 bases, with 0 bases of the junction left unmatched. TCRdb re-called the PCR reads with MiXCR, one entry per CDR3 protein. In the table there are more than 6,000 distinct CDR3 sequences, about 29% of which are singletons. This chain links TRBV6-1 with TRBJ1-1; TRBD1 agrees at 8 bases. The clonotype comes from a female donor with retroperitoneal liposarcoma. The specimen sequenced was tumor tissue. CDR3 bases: TGTGCCAGCAGGACAGGGGTGAACACTGAAGCTTTCTTT. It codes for CASRTGVNTEAFF.